These 19 T cell receptor beta chains originate from one sample sequenced in a study of post-analysis software for immune sequencing data. Points from the study as a whole: Relative to controls, patients had about 5 TRBV segments at higher frequency, with TRBV5-6, TRBV5-1 and TRBV20-1 among these.

These receptors have no known antigen. Carried by the TCR beta cDNA libraries were unique molecular identifiers. MiXCR, run by TCRdb on the PCR reads, gives a single entry per CDR3 protein. The sample holds around 400,000 distinct CDR3 sequences, about 39% seen once. The sequenced sample was blood. The source is a girl aged 2-10 years with multiple sclerosis.

The gene calls are TRBV2 and TRBJ2-5; a possible D gene is TRBD1 (6 bases). Germline CDR1 reads SNHLY; CDR2 reads FYNNEI. This CDR3 is 13 amino acids long. Trimming left V 2 bases short and J 2 bases short, with 6 bases between. CDR3 DNA: TGTGCCAGCAGTGAAAGGGGGCAAGAGACCCAGTACTTC. Amino acids: CASSERGQETQYF.

DNA of the CDR3: TGTGCCAGCTCACCACTTGGGACTAGCGGGATGGGCACCGGGGAGCTGTTTTTT. Residues: CASSPLGTSGMGTGELFF. The chain uses TRBV18 and TRBJ2-2; 13 bases are a match to TRBD2. Unmatched junction bases numbered 6, after V lost 1 base and J lost 4 bases. The length of the CDR3 is 18 residues. The V gene's germline CDR1 is KGHSH and CDR2 LQKENI. Filled out from reference TRBV18 and TRBJ2-2, the complete variable domain reads NAGVMQNPRHLVRRRGQEARLRCSPMKGHSHVYWYRQLPEEGLKFMVYLQKENIIDESGMPKERFSAEFPKEGPSILRIQQVVRGDSAAYFCASSPLGTSGMGTGELFFGEGSRLTVL.

The genes are TRBV5-5 and TRBJ2-3, with 9 nucleotides matching TRBD2. The CDR3 is 17 residues long. CDR1 and CDR2 (germline): SGHKS, YYEKEE (reference sequence). J was trimmed by 4 bases and V by 2 bases; bases with no gene match: 11. DNA of the CDR3: TGTGCCAGCAGCTTAGATGGCGGGGGGGCCAAATCAGATACGCAGTATTTT. Its translation is CASSLDGGGAKSDTQYF.

The genes are TRBV7-8 and TRBJ2-1; D is unclear. There are 13 residues in the CDR3. Germline V gene data show CDR1 as SGHVS and CDR2 as FQNEAQ. The V end lost 5 bases, the J end lost 6 bases, and 11 bases lay between the germline ends. CDR3 bases: TGTGCCAGCAGCCCCGGTGTGGGCAATGAGCAGTTCTTC. It specifies CASSPGVGNEQFF.

This chain connects TRBV12-3 or TRBV12-4 to TRBJ1-5, with D maybe TRBD1 (6 bases). The CDR3 spans 13 residues. Trimming shortened V by 5 bases and J by 10 bases, and 15 bases separated the two germline ends. Written as DNA, the CDR3 is TGTGCCAGCAGTCCACAGGGTCTGATCCCCCAGCATTTT. Amino acids: CASSPQGLIPQHF.

The J gene is TRBJ2-7, the V gene TRBV10-3, with TRBD1 matching 8 bases. V was clipped by 10 bases and J by 0 bases; unmatched bases: 11. Germline CDR1 ENHRY, CDR2 SYGVKD. The CDR3 totals 15 residues. In DNA form, the CDR3 reads TGTGCCACCCGAGACAGGGGAATTCGCTCCTACGAGCAGTACTTC. As protein: CATRDRGIRSYEQYF.

The V and J genes are TRBV9 and TRBJ2-3, with D tentatively TRBD2 (6 bases). With 0 bases removed from V and 0 bases from J, the gap between germline ends came to 8 bases. The V gene's germline CDR1 is SGDLS and CDR2 YYNGEE. This CDR3 comprises 15 residues. CDR3 region: CASSVGRGSTDTQYF. DNA for the CDR3: TGTGCCAGCAGCGTAGGCCGGGGGAGCACAGATACGCAGTATTTT.

The V and J genes are TRBV6-5 and TRBJ1-2; D gene ambiguous. The CDR3 covers 16 residues. V lost 0 bases, J lost 6 bases, and 17 bases lay in between. Germline V gives CDR1 MNHEY, CDR2 SVGAGI. CDR3 region: CASSYSPTVLGDGYTF. CDR3 in DNA: TGTGCCAGCAGTTACTCACCCACCGTCCTCGGGGATGGCTACACCTTC.

This clonotype has a single count. This chain uses TRBV6-4 with TRBJ1-1, with D possibly matching TRBD1 (5 bases). This CDR3 has 15 amino acids. The V end was cut by 4 bases, the J end by 1 base, with 13 bases between. Germline CDR1 reads MRHNA; CDR2 reads SNTAGT. The DNA of the CDR3 is TGTGCCAGCAGTGTCAGGACACCAGAGAACACTGAAGCTTTCTTT. It encodes CASSVRTPENTEAFF.

This clonotype was counted between two and nine times. V and J are TRBV6-5 and TRBJ2-6; D not resolved. V lost 5 bases and J lost 0, with 8 bases in between. The CDR3 sequence is 15 residues long. Germline assignment: CDR1 MNHEY and CDR2 SVGAGI. The CDR3 region is CASSQFGSGANVLTF. The CDR3 nucleotides are TGTGCCAGCAGTCAATTCGGCTCTGGGGCCAACGTCCTGACTTTC.

This clonotype has only a few counts. The chain recombines TRBV12-3 or TRBV12-4 with TRBJ1-4; TRBD1 aligns across 10 bases. Unmatched junction bases numbered 5, after V lost 5 bases and J lost 8 bases. The length of the CDR3 is 14 residues. CDR3 DNA: TGTGCCAGCAGTACCGGGACAGGGGTCGAAAAACTGTTTTTT. Protein sequence: CASSTGTGVEKLFF.

The chain uses TRBV4-1 and TRBJ2-7; D is unclear. The J call may be faulty, since TRBJ2-5 better matches the DNA end. The V gene's germline CDR1 is MGHRA and CDR2 YSYEKL. CDR3 length equals 14 residues. The CDR3 here is CASSQERNKETQYF. The CDR3 nucleotides are TGCGCCAGCAGCCAAGAACGTAATAAAGAGACCCAGTACTTC.

This chain uses TRBV7-2 with TRBJ1-1; TRBD1 matches 7 bases. Germline lookup yields CDR1 SGHTA and CDR2 FQGNSA. The trim removed 5 bases at V and 8 bases at J, leaving 8 bases unmatched. This CDR3 spans 13 amino acids. As DNA, the CDR3 is TGTGCCAGCAGCCTCGACAGGGAAGGGGAAGCTTTCTTT. Amino acids: CASSLDREGEAFF.

About this clonotype: One end of the junction fails to match germline, which may point to a read error. This sequence joins TRBV6-1 and TRBJ2-3; D might be TRBD2 (7 bases). Per the germline V gene, CDR1 is MNHNS and CDR2 is SASEGT. This CDR3 comprises 17 residues. DNA for the CDR3: TGTGCCAACAGTGAGGGGGGGTCCGCGATCCAGGTAGATACGCAGTATTTT. Encoded protein: CANSEGGSAIQVDTQYF.

This clonotype showed up just a few times. The chain couples TRBV6-2 or TRBV6-3 to TRBJ1-5, with D possibly matching TRBD1 (6 bases). The V end lost 0 bases, the J end lost 8 bases, and 23 bases lay between the germline ends. From germline, CDR1 is MNHEY and CDR2 SVGEGT. This CDR3 region has 18 residues. CDR3: CASSYSHPGQFQGKPQHF. The CDR3 DNA reads TGTGCCAGCAGTTACTCGCACCCCGGACAGTTCCAGGGTAAGCCCCAGCATTTT.

The chain uses TRBV29-1 and TRBJ1-1; D is undetermined. Trimming took off 4 bases at V and 4 bases at J, with 10 bases between the two ends. This CDR3 comprises 12 residues. Germline values: CDR1 SQVTM, CDR2 ANQGSEA. This CDR3 reads CSVAGEGTEAFF. The DNA for the CDR3 is TGCAGCGTTGCCGGGGAGGGCACTGAAGCTTTCTTT.

The V gene is TRBV7-9, the J gene TRBJ1-2; no clear D. The CDR3 has 12 residues. Trimming took off 2 bases at V and 7 bases at J, with 8 bases between the two ends. Germline CDR1 reads SEHNR; CDR2 reads FQNEAQ (reference sequence). DNA of the CDR3: TGTGCCAGCAGCTTATACTCTCTTGGCTACACCTTC. Residues: CASSLYSLGYTF.

The genes are TRBV19 and TRBJ2-5; the D gene is possibly TRBD2 (5 bases). The closer fit of TRBJ2-7 to the DNA end suggests the J call may be wrong. CDR3 length equals 13 residues. CDR1 and CDR2 from the germline V gene are LNHDA and SQIVND (reference sequence). CDR3 DNA: TGTGCCAGTAGTATAGATCGGGGTTACGAGCAGTACTTC. Its protein product is CASSIDRGYEQYF.

This clonotype was counted between two and nine times. The chain has TRBV29-1 and TRBJ2-7, with 8 bases lining up with TRBD1. J gave up 4 bases and V 4 bases, and 9 bases lay outside the gene matches. CDR1 is SQVTM, CDR2 ANQGSEA, per germline. The CDR3 runs 14 residues. The CDR3 DNA follows: TGCAGCGTTGCTTCCGGGACAGGTGCATACGAGCAGTACTTC. Amino acids: CSVASGTGAYEQYF.